The 8 T cell receptor delta chains presented below share a single source sample, sequenced in a study of delta chain sequences of gamma delta T cells. TCRdb re-called the 5' RACE reads via CATT. The table has some 2,500 delta-chain clones, around 6.1% seen once. The sample comprised either unsorted cells or a sorted T cell fraction (not recorded which). The receptors stem from a human donor in good health.

This clone showed up many times. V gene TRDV2 combines with J gene TRDJ1; D unresolved. The CDR3 has 20 residues. Trimming left V 1 base short and J 0 bases short, with 26 bases between. CDR1 is GEAIGNYY and CDR2 is EKD in the germline V gene. In DNA form, the CDR3 reads TGTGCCTGTGACACACTGAAGGTACGAGAAAACTCCGGGTACACCGATAAACTCATCTTT. Protein product: CACDTLKVRENSGYTDKLIF.

Remarks on this clone: The sample carries other DNA sequences with the same CDR3. This sequence joins TRDV2 and TRDJ1; 9 bases line up with TRDD3. The CDR3 sequence is 16 residues long. From germline, CDR1 is GEAIGNYY and CDR2 EKD. V shed 0 bases and J 0 bases; nucleotides not matched to a gene: 4. The CDR3 DNA is TGTGCCTGTGACACCGTACTGGGGGACAACACCGATAAACTCATCTTT. This sequence encodes CACDTVLGDNTDKLIF.

By share of the sample, this clone is large (0.1 to 1%). Other DNA sequences in the same sample also yield this CDR3. The chain combines TRDV1 with TRDJ1; TRDD3 matches at 12 bases. The germline gives CDR1 TSWWSYY, CDR2 QGS. This CDR3 is built from 26 residues. The V gene end was trimmed by 1 base and the J gene end by 4 bases; junction bases not matched to a gene: 34. For the CDR3, the DNA is TGTGCTCTTGGGGAACCTATAGAAGGGTCCTACCAATTTACTGGGGGATACCTAAGAGGAAACGATAAACTCATCTTT. It translates to CALGEPIEGSYQFTGGYLRGNDKLIF.

This clone was counted ten times or more. DNA for the CDR3: TGTGCCTGTGACACCGTGGGACTGGGGGACTACACCGATAAACTCATCTTT. This gives the protein CACDTVGLGDYTDKLIF. The chain links TRDV2 to TRDJ1, with 9 bases matching TRDD3. After removal of 0 bases from V and 0 bases from J, the junction contained 7 bases not matched to a gene. This CDR3 is 17 amino acids long. CDR1 GEAIGNYY and CDR2 EKD come from the germline V gene.

Comments on this clone: A read error likely explains why the TCRdb protein, taken from a much larger clone, differs from this DNA's translation at residue 7; the protein shown is translated from the DNA. This chain connects TRDV2 to TRDJ3, with D possibly TRDD3 on 5 matching bases. V lost 3 bases to trimming and J lost 1 base, with 15 bases between them. Germline assignment: CDR1 GEAIGNYY and CDR2 EKD. There are 18 residues in the CDR3. CDR3: CACDPAWGPSWDTRQMFF. Here the CDR3 DNA reads TGTGCCTGTGACCCGGCTTGGGGACCATCCTGGGACACCCGACAGATGTTTTTC.

The table lists this clone with a few counts. TCRdb has a much larger clone's protein, which differs at residue 11 from the translation of this DNA, likely because of a read error; what is shown is the protein translated from the DNA. The gene calls are TRDV2 and TRDJ1; D perhaps matches TRDD3 (6 bases). In germline, CDR1 is GEAIGNYY, CDR2 EKD. Trimming stripped 0 bases from V and 7 bases from J, with 17 bases between. This CDR3 is built from 15 residues. In nucleotides, the CDR3 is TGTGCCTGTGACACCGTCGGGATAACGGCCGGTAAACTCATCTTT. This gives the protein CACDTVGITAGKLIF.

This clone was seen more than once but under ten times. The J gene was reported as TRDJ1; the V gene went uncalled; the table gives TRDD3 as D, unverified against the DNA. There are 15 residues in the CDR3. Here the CDR3 reads CSWGIRWSGGDKLIF. CDR3 DNA: TGTTCTTGGGGGATACGCTGGAGTGGGGGCGATAAACTCATCTTT.

This clone was seen repeatedly, ten times or more. One base separates it from a far larger clone, so it is likely a read error. This specimen includes other DNA sequences encoding the same CDR3. The rearrangement joins TRDV1 to TRDJ1; 13 bases map to TRDD3. This CDR3 comprises 23 residues. Germline CDR1 reads TSWWSYY; CDR2 reads QGS. J was trimmed by 4 bases and V by 9 bases; bases with no gene match: 32. The CDR3 nucleotides are TGTGCTCTCGGGACTACTTCCTATTCATACTGGGGGATACGCTGGAGTGGGGGCGATAAACTCATCTTT. As protein: CALGTTSYSYWGIRWSGGDKLIF.